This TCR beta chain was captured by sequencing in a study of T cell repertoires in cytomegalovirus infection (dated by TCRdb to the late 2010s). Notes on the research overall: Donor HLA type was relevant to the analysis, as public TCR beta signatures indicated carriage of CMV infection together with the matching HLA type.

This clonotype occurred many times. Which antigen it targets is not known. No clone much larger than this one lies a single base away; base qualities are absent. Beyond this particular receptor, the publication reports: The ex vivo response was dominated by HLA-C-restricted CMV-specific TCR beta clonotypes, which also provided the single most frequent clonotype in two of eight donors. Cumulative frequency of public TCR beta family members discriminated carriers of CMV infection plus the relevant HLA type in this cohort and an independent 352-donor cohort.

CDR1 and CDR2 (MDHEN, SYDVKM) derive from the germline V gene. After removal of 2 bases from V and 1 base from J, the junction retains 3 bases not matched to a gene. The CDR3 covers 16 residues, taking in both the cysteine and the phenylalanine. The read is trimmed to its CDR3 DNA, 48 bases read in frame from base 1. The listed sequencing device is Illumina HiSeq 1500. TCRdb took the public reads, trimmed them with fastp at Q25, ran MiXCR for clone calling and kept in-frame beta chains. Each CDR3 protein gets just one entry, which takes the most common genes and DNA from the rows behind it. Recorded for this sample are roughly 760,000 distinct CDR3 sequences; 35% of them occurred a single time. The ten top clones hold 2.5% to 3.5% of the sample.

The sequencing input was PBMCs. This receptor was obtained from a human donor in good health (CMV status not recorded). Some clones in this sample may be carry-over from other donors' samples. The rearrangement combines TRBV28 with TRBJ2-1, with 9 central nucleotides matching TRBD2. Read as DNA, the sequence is TGTGCCAGCAGTTTAGGGCTAGCGGGGTCCTACAATGAGCAGTTCTTC. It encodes CASSLGLAGSYNEQFF.